The clone carrying this T cell receptor (beta chain) ranks as medium-sized. CDR3 size: 14 residues. V was trimmed by 0 bases and J by 4 bases, leaving 7 bases between them. The germline CDR1 and CDR2 sequences are LGHNA and YNFKEQ. The data were obtained in a study of CD8 T cells in acute hepatitis C reinfection. The time point was: acute HCV infection, within 168 days of estimated infection date. Hepatitis C virus-specific T cells were sequenced directly ex vivo without in vitro expansion. HCV-specific cells were stained with NS3 1073-1081 tetramer. Study findings and constraints: Overrepresentation in the naive pool did not explain the preferential TRBV04 and TRBV06 usage seen in all groups. No group differed significantly in the high NS3-1073 repertoire diversity. A V04-02/J02-02 clonotype was among 10 to 15 public ones, independent of outcome. No chronic follow-up sample yielded enough NS3-1073 specific cells.

TCRdb's copy holds only in-frame clones and misses some; the assay was immunoSEQ multiplex PCR. The data show 3,900 or so clones, with 40% to 50% seen just once and approximately 9% held by the top ten. The chain combines TRBV4-2 with TRBJ1-5; D is ambiguous. The receptor comes from a man in his thirties or forties with chronic hepatitis C. The sample here was HCV NS3-1073 tetramer-sorted CD8+ T cells from PBMCs, taken during acute infection. The CDR3 bases are TGTGCCAGCAGCCAAGATTTAGGGAATCAGCCCCAGCATTTT. Protein product: CASSQDLGNQPQHF.